The 12 T cell receptor beta chains reported below all come from one sample, sequenced in a study of shared clonotypes between healthy human individuals. Naive CD8 cells lacked CD45RO and underwent positive selection for CCR7, leaving out terminally differentiated effector memory CD45RA+ cells. TCRdb keeps only in-frame clones here, not all; method: immunoSEQ multiplex PCR. Among 550,000 to 650,000 clones listed, 95% to 96% were seen once. Sequencing was done on a sample of naive CD8+ T cells sorted from blood. These receptors all come from a woman in her 30s in good health.

This chain connects TRBV5-1 to TRBJ2-5; D remains ambiguous. The CDR3 runs 14 residues. Germline V CDR1 and CDR2: SGHRS, YFSETQ. V was trimmed by 0 bases and J by 3 bases, leaving 9 bases between them. CDR3 protein: CASSLVAREETQYF. In DNA, the CDR3 is TGCGCCAGCAGCTTGGTAGCTCGCGAAGAGACCCAGTACTTC. The variable domain in full, with the rest retrieved from reference TRBV5-1 and TRBJ2-5, is KAGVTQTPRYLIKTRGQQVTLSCSPISGHRSVSWYQQTPGQGLQFLFEYFSETQRNKGNFPGRFSGRQFSNSRSEMNVSTLELGDSALYLCASSLVAREETQYFGPGTRLLVL.

Here the CDR3 DNA reads TGTGCCACCAGCGGGAGCTACGAGCAGTACTTC. Its protein is CATSGSYEQYF. This chain connects TRBV6-1 to TRBJ2-7, with 8 bases aligning to TRBD2. The CDR3 spans 11 residues. V was pared by 10 bases and J by 3 bases, with 2 bases of the junction left unmatched. Germline V gene sequence: CDR1 MNHNS, CDR2 SASEGT.

The chain is built from TRBV28 and TRBJ2-3; 9 bases line up with TRBD2. The length of the CDR3 is 15 residues. Trimming cost V 3 bases and J 3 bases; bases outside gene matches: 4. Per germline, CDR1 MDHEN and CDR2 SYDVKM. CDR3 sequence: CASSFEAGGTDTQYF. Here the CDR3 DNA reads TGTGCCAGCAGTTTTGAGGCGGGAGGGACAGATACGCAGTATTTT.

The chain combines TRBV11-1 with TRBJ2-7; possible D gene TRBD2, 6 bases. V lost 5 bases and J 3 bases, leaving 14 bases between the germline ends. The CDR3 has 14 amino acids. CDR1 and CDR2 (germline): SGHAT, FQDESV (reference sequence). CDR3: CASSPGRHLYEQYF. The CDR3 DNA reads TGTGCCAGCAGCCCCGGGAGACACCTCTACGAGCAGTACTTC.

The V gene is TRBV30, the J gene TRBJ2-1, with D uncertain. Trimming took off 1 base at V and 6 bases at J, with 7 bases between the two ends. Germline V CDR1 and CDR2: GTSNPN, SVGIG (reference sequence). The CDR3 consists of 12 residues. CDR3 DNA: TGTGCCTGGAGTGGTTTTCGCAATGAGCAGTTCTTC. It specifies CAWSGFRNEQFF.

This chain uses TRBV6-5 with TRBJ2-5, with D hard to call. The germline V gene has CDR1 MNHEY and CDR2 SVGAGI. V lost 10 bases to trimming and J lost 4 bases, with 10 bases between them. The CDR3 sequence is 11 residues long. The CDR3 loop reads CATLYGETQYF. CDR3 DNA sequence: TGTGCCACCCTATACGGAGAGACCCAGTACTTC.

The chain is built from TRBV7-9 and TRBJ1-1, with D perhaps matching TRBD1 (6 bases). From germline, CDR1 is SEHNR and CDR2 FQNEAQ (reference sequence). Trimming cost V 4 bases and J 6 bases, with 12 bases left between them. CDR3 size: 13 residues. The CDR3 DNA is TGTGCCAGCAGCTCCTCAGGGGAGGCTGAAGCTTTCTTT. Translation gives CASSSSGEAEAFF.

The chain joins TRBV7-9 to TRBJ2-5, with D tentatively TRBD2 (5 bases). This CDR3 is 15 amino acids long. Germline V gives CDR1 SEHNR, CDR2 FQNEAQ (reference sequence). V was cut by 3 bases and J by 4 bases, with 15 bases left in between. The CDR3 sequence: CASSFEIGKGETQYF. The CDR3 DNA is TGTGCCAGCAGCTTTGAGATCGGGAAAGGAGAGACCCAGTACTTC.

The V gene is TRBV10-1, the J gene TRBJ2-7, with D perhaps TRBD1 or TRBD2 (5 bases each). Germline CDR1 and CDR2: WNHNN and SYGVQD (reference sequence). Trimming removed 8 bases from V and 1 base from J, with 12 bases in between. The CDR3 sequence is 13 residues long. As DNA, the CDR3 is TGCGCCAGCGGGGGAACATCTTCCTACGAGCAGTACTTC. As protein: CASGGTSSYEQYF.

V and J are TRBV5-6 and TRBJ2-3, with TRBD2 matching 7 bases. The trim removed 0 bases at V and 2 bases at J, leaving 3 bases unmatched. CDR1 and CDR2 (germline): SGHDT, YYEEEE. This CDR3 contains 15 residues. CDR3 amino acids: CASSLASGDTDTQYF. In DNA form, the CDR3 reads TGTGCCAGCAGCTTGGCGAGCGGGGACACAGATACGCAGTATTTT.

The chain employs TRBV12-5 and TRBJ1-1; D may be TRBD1 (5 bases). This CDR3 contains 12 residues. Trimming took 8 bases from V and 1 from J, leaving 8 bases between them. The germline CDR1 and CDR2 sequences are LGHNT and FRNRAP. CDR3 in amino acids: CASRDGNTEAFF. The CDR3 nucleotides read TGTGCTAGTAGGGACGGGAACACTGAAGCTTTCTTT.

This clone was seen only once. The chain joins TRBV27 to TRBJ2-1; D unclear. Germline V gives CDR1 MNHEY, CDR2 SMNVEV (reference sequence). Trimming removed 9 bases at V and 6 bases at J, with 9 bases between. The CDR3 contains 11 residues. CDR3 residues: CASQETNEQFF. The DNA for the CDR3 is TGTGCCAGTCAGGAGACCAATGAGCAGTTCTTC.